The 12 T cell receptor beta chains below come from one sample, sequenced in a study of blood T cell repertoires in COVID-19. Produced via immunoSEQ multiplex PCR; TCRdb's table is partial and in-frame only. The table lists 300,000 to 350,000 clones, roughly nine tenths of them singletons, with approximately 2.2% in the top ten. The specimen was peripheral blood. These receptors originate from a man younger than 35 with active or convalescent COVID-19.

This clone has just one count. The rearrangement uses TRBV15 and TRBJ1-2; no clear D. Germline V gene data show CDR1 as LNHNV and CDR2 as YYDKDF (reference sequence). This CDR3 comprises 16 residues. V was shortened by 0 bases and J by 2 bases, with 13 bases between the two germline ends. CDR3 sequence: CATSRDRGGRNYGYTF. In DNA, the CDR3 is TGTGCCACCAGCAGAGATCGTGGAGGGAGGAACTATGGCTACACCTTC. Supplemented by reference TRBV15 and TRBJ1-2, the full variable domain reads DAMVIQNPRYQVTQFGKPVTLSCSQTLNHNVMYWYQQKSSQAPKLLFHYYDKDFNNEADTPDNFQSRRPNTSFCFLDIRSPGLGDTAMYLCATSRDRGGRNYGYTFGSGTRLTVV.

The rearrangement links TRBV6-2 or TRBV6-3 to TRBJ1-5; 9 nucleotides agree with TRBD1. Germline trimming cut 6 bases from V and 3 bases from J; bases unmatched to any gene: 3. The CDR3 runs to 14 residues. The germline gives CDR1 MNHEY, CDR2 SVGEGT. The CDR3, as DNA: TGTGCCAGCAGCCACAGGGGGCCCAATCAGCCCCAGCATTTT. Translating it yields CASSHRGPNQPQHF.

The chain combines TRBV11-3 with TRBJ1-2; tentatively, D is TRBD1 (5 bases). Trimming took 1 base from V and 1 from J, leaving 13 bases between them. The CDR3 is 16 amino acids. Germline-derived CDR1 and CDR2 are SGHNT and YENEEA. CDR3 region: CASSLAGSGLNYGYTF. The CDR3 DNA sequence: TGTGCCAGCAGCTTAGCAGGGTCAGGCCTTAACTATGGCTACACCTTC.

This rearrangement joins TRBV19 to TRBJ2-1; D is perhaps TRBD1 (5 bases). Germline values: CDR1 LNHDA, CDR2 SQIVND (reference sequence). CDR3 size: 14 residues. V was pared by 6 bases and J by 4 bases, with 13 bases between. The CDR3 coding sequence is TGTGCCAGTAGCCCCCCGACAGCTTACAATGAGCAGTTCTTC. Protein product: CASSPPTAYNEQFF.

J is TRBJ2-1 and V is TRBV27, with 7 bases aligning to TRBD1. Germline CDR1 MNHEY, CDR2 SMNVEV (reference sequence). Unmatched junction bases numbered 4, after V lost 5 bases and J lost 3 bases. This CDR3 contains 14 residues. The CDR3 bases are TGTGCCAGCAGTAGACAGGGCCGCTACAATGAGCAGTTCTTC. Encoded protein: CASSRQGRYNEQFF.

The V and J genes are TRBV5-1 and TRBJ2-2; 8 bases are shared with TRBD1. Per germline, CDR1 SGHRS and CDR2 YFSETQ. The CDR3 has 16 amino acids. V lost 3 bases and J lost 7; bases outside the gene matches: 11. Written as DNA, the CDR3 is TGCGCCAGCAGCTCGGGGACAGGAGCCTTTCGCGGGGAGCTGTTTTTT. This translates into CASSSGTGAFRGELFF.

The V gene is TRBV4-3, the J gene TRBJ1-3; no firm D call. The germline V gene encodes CDR1 LGHNA and CDR2 YSLEER. V lost 0 bases and J lost 0, with 12 bases in between. This CDR3 region has 17 residues. CDR3 residues: CASSQEAARGSGNTIYF. CDR3 coding DNA: TGCGCCAGCAGCCAAGAGGCAGCCCGAGGCTCTGGAAACACCATATATTTT.

This sequence joins TRBV29-1 and TRBJ1-3; 10 positions agree with TRBD1. The germline CDR1 and CDR2 sequences are SQVTM and ANQGSEA. This CDR3 comprises 14 residues. Germline trimming cut 4 bases from V and 4 bases from J; bases unmatched to any gene: 4. The CDR3 bases are TGCAGCGTTGGAGGGACAGGGGCCGGAAACACCATATATTTT. The encoded protein is CSVGGTGAGNTIYF.

The chain carries TRBV5-1 and TRBJ2-7; possibly TRBD1 for D (6 bases). V shed 4 bases and J shed 0 bases, with 14 bases lying between them. The CDR3 has 15 amino acids. Germline CDR1 SGHRS, CDR2 YFSETQ. As DNA, the CDR3 is TGCGCCAGCAGCCCACCGAGGGGGAGCTCCTACGAGCAGTACTTC. It codes for CASSPPRGSSYEQYF.

The chain joins TRBV7-9 to TRBJ2-1, with 13 nucleotides matching TRBD2. Germline CDR1 reads SEHNR; CDR2 reads FQNEAQ (reference sequence). The CDR3 loop spans 17 amino acids. The ends lost 0 bases at V and 4 bases at J; junction bases unmatched: 3. DNA for the CDR3: TGTGCCAGCAGCTTAGCCGGACTAGCGGGGGTGTACAATGAGCAGTTCTTC. Translated: CASSLAGLAGVYNEQFF. Full variable domain (rest looked up from reference TRBV7-9 and TRBJ2-1): DTGVSQNPRHKITKRGQNVTFRCDPISEHNRLYWYRQTLGQGPEFLTYFQNEAQLEKSRLLSDRFSAERPKGSFSTLEIQRTEQGDSAMYLCASSLAGLAGVYNEQFFGPGTRLTVL.

V gene TRBV5-6 combines with J gene TRBJ1-6; tentatively, D is TRBD1 (6 bases). Germline V gene data show CDR1 as SGHDT and CDR2 as YYEEEE. V lost 4 bases, J lost 1 base, and 18 bases lay in between. The CDR3 covers 18 residues. The CDR3 reads CASSKRRGANSYNSPLHF. The DNA of the CDR3 is TGTGCCAGCAGCAAACGGCGGGGGGCTAATTCCTATAATTCACCCCTCCACTTT. The variable domain in full, completed from reference TRBV5-6 and TRBJ1-6, reads DAGVTQSPTHLIKTRGQQVTLRCSPKSGHDTVSWYQQALGQGPQFIFQYYEEEERQRGNFPDRFSGHQFPNYSSELNVNALLLGDSALYLCASSKRRGANSYNSPLHFGNGTRLTVT.

The chain is built from TRBV5-6 and TRBJ1-2; D is perhaps TRBD1 (5 bases). V shed 4 bases and J shed 8 bases, with 15 bases lying between them. The CDR3 contains 13 residues. Germline V gene lookup returns CDR1 SGHDT and CDR2 YYEEEE. The CDR3: CASSLNSGYGYTF. CDR3 coding DNA: TGTGCCAGCAGCCTAAACTCAGGGTACGGCTACACCTTC.